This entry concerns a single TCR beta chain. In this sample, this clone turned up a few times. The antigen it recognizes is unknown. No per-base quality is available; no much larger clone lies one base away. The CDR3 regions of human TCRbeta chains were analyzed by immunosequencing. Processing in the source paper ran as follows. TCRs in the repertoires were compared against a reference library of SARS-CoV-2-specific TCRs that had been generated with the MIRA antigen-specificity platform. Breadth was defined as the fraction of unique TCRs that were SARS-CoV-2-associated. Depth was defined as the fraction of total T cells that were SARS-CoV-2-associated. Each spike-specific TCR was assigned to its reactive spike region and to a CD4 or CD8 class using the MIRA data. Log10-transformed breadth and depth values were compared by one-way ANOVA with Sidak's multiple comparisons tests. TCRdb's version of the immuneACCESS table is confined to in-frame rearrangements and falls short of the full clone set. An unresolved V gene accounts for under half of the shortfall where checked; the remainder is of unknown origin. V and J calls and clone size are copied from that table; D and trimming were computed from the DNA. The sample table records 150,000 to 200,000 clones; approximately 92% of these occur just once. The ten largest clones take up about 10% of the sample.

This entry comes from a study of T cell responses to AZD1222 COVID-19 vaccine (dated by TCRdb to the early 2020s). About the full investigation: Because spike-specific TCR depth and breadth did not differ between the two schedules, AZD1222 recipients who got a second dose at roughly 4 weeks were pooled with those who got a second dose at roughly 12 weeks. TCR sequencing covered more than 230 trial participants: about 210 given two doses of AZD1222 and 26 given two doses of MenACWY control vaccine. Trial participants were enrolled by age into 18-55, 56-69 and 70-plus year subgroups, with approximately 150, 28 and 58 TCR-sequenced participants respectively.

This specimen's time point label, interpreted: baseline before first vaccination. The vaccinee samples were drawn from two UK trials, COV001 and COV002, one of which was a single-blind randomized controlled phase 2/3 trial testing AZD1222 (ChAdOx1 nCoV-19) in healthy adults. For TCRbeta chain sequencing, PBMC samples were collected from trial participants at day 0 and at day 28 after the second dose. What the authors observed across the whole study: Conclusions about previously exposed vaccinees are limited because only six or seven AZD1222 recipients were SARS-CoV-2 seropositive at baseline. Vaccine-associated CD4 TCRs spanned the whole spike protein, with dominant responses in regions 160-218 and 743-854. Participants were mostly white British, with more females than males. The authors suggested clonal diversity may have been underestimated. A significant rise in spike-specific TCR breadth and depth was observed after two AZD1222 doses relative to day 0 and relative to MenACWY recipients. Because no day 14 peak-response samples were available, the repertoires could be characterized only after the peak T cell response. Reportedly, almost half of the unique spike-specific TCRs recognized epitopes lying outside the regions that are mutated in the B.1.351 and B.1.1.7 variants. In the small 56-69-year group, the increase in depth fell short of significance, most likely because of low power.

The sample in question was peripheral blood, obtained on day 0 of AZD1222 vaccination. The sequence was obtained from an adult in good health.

The DNA is as follows: TGTGCCAGCAGCCACCAGGGACAGGGTTGGACTGAAGCTTTCTTT. Translated, this gives CASSHQGQGWTEAFF. The chain was built from TRBV16 and TRBJ1-1, and 9 bases in between align with TRBD1. CDR1 KGHSY and CDR2 FQNENV were looked up in the germline V gene. Including the terminal cysteine and phenylalanine, the CDR3 comprises 15 residues. This entry keeps only the CDR3 DNA: 45 bases, framed from base 1. At the junction V is shortened by 3 bases and J by 5 bases; bases outside the gene matches: 7.